The 12 T cell receptor beta chains in this list originate from one sample, sequenced in a study of early stage breast cancer tumors. Here immunoSEQ multiplex PCR was the method, and the copy in TCRdb shows in-frame clones only, minus some. The sample consists of 4,500 to 6,000 clones, 60% to 75% of them appearing once. Sequences were obtained from breast tumor tissue. The receptors here all came from a person aged 55 to 75 with breast cancer.

This clone was recorded a few times. The CDR3 DNA reads as TGTGCCAGCAGCTTGGGGTATGGCGGGGAGCTGTTTTTT. This gives the protein CASSLGYGGELFF. This sequence joins TRBV5-6 and TRBJ2-2; D gene uncertain. Germline CDR1 is SGHDT and CDR2 is YYEEEE. CDR3 length: 13 amino acids. Trimming pared 0 bases from V and 7 bases from J, leaving 7 bases between.

V usage is TRBV9 and J usage is TRBJ1-4; tentative D call: TRBD1 (6 bases). The CDR3 contains 15 residues. The V gene lost 4 bases and the J gene lost 7 bases, with 17 bases spanning the gap. CDR1 and CDR2 from the germline V gene are SGDLS and YYNGEE. CDR3 sequence reads: CASSLSLGGGEKLFF. The CDR3 region has the DNA TGTGCCAGCAGCCTCTCCCTGGGGGGCGGTGAAAAACTGTTTTTT.

Only a few counts were recorded for this clone. The chain uses TRBV30 and TRBJ1-2; no firm D call. The V end lost 8 bases, the J end lost 6 bases, and 13 bases lay between the germline ends. The CDR3 covers 11 residues. The V gene's germline CDR1 is GTSNPN and CDR2 SVGIG (reference sequence). CDR3 residues: CALDQSDGYTF. As DNA, the CDR3 is TGTGCCCTGGATCAGTCGGATGGCTACACCTTC.

The chain is built from TRBV9 and TRBJ1-6; 7 bases map to TRBD1. The length of the CDR3 is 15 residues. Germline trimming cut 2 bases from V and 3 bases from J; bases unmatched to any gene: 2. The V gene's germline CDR1 is SGDLS and CDR2 YYNGEE. CDR3 sequence reads: CASSVRDSYNSPLHF. Here the CDR3 DNA reads TGTGCCAGCAGCGTCCGGGACAGCTATAATTCACCCCTCCACTTT.

V usage is TRBV7-8 and J usage is TRBJ2-7, with D hard to call. Germline values: CDR1 SGHVS, CDR2 FQNEAQ. Between the trimmed V and J ends, which lost 1 base and 2 bases, there was a span of 6 bases. This CDR3 region has 13 residues. DNA for the CDR3: TGTGCCAGCAGCTTAGGTAGTACCTACGAGCAGTACTTC. This translates into CASSLGSTYEQYF.

V is TRBV6-1 and J is TRBJ2-2; D unclear. This CDR3 region has 14 residues. Germline CDR1 is MNHNS and CDR2 is SASEGT. Trimming removed 4 bases at V and 1 base at J, with 7 bases between. The CDR3 nucleotides are TGTGCCAGCAGTGGGCTTCAGAACACCGGGGAGCTGTTTTTT. It specifies CASSGLQNTGELFF.

The chain joins TRBV6-1 to TRBJ1-3, with 8 bases lining up with TRBD1. This CDR3 has 15 amino acids. Germline V gene sequence: CDR1 MNHNS, CDR2 SASEGT. Trimming cost V 7 bases and J 2 bases; bases outside gene matches: 7. The CDR3 DNA sequence: TGTGCCAGCAATAAAGAGACAGGGGCTGGAAACACCATATATTTT. Residues: CASNKETGAGNTIYF.

The chain couples TRBV19 to TRBJ2-7; D is unresolved. This CDR3 comprises 14 residues. With 1 base removed from V and 2 bases from J, the gap between germline ends came to 9 bases. Germline V gives CDR1 LNHDA, CDR2 SQIVND (reference sequence). CDR3 nucleotide sequence: TGTGCCAGTAGTATAGTCCACAGAGCCTACGAGCAGTACTTC. This gives the protein CASSIVHRAYEQYF.

The chain carries TRBV6-6 and TRBJ1-1; D unclear. V lost 8 bases to trimming and J lost 3 bases, with 13 bases between them. CDR1 and CDR2 from the germline V gene are MNHNY and SVGAGI (reference sequence). This CDR3 comprises 13 residues. CDR3 coding DNA: TGTGCCAGCGATGAGGGTGCGCACACTGAAGCTTTCTTT. Amino acids: CASDEGAHTEAFF.

V and J are TRBV29-1 and TRBJ1-2; D gene uncertain. This CDR3 comprises 13 residues. Trimming removed 2 bases from V and 2 bases from J, with 9 bases in between. CDR1 and CDR2 (germline): SQVTM, ANQGSEA. The CDR3 loop is CSVELRQNYGYTF. DNA for the CDR3: TGCAGCGTTGAACTGAGGCAGAACTATGGCTACACCTTC.

The V gene is TRBV2, the J gene TRBJ2-7; TRBD1 or TRBD2 may be the D gene (5 bases each). The length of the CDR3 is 14 residues. Looked up from germline, CDR1 is SNHLY and CDR2 is FYNNEI. The germline V and J ends were trimmed by 10 bases and 0 bases, with 16 bases remaining between them. Here the CDR3 reads CATGAGSLSYEQYF. The CDR3 DNA follows: TGTGCCACCGGGGCCGGGTCCCTCTCCTACGAGCAGTACTTC.

This chain joins TRBV5-5 and TRBJ2-7, with a weak D call TRBD1 (6 bases). This CDR3 contains 14 residues. Germline CDR1 is SGHKS and CDR2 is YYEKEE (reference sequence). Trimming left V 0 bases short and J 10 bases short, with 17 bases between. The CDR3 sequence: CASSLEDRLTSQYF. As DNA, the CDR3 is TGTGCCAGCAGCTTGGAGGACAGACTTACGAGCCAGTACTTC.